This T cell receptor (beta chain) was retrieved from a study of cytomegalovirus exposure and HLA in healthy donors. About the study: Earlier results showed 90 million to 120 million unique TCR beta sequences derived from some 180 million T cells. When 398 donors were genotyped, roughly 80% of them were found to fall in the Caucasian-associated ancestry cluster. Whole-study results and caveats: The listing of 150 or so TCR beta chains classed them as cytomegalovirus-associated.

The study ran its PCR with 60 Vbeta and 13 Jbeta primers. Method: immunoSEQ multiplex PCR; TCRdb's copy keeps in-frame clones and lacks some. The table shows under 250,000 clones, with 82% occurring only once. This clone was detected once. Its antigen is not known. The CDR3 runs 18 residues. CDR1 is MGHRA, CDR2 YSYEKL, per germline. With 1 base removed from V and 0 bases from J, the gap between germline ends came to 16 bases. Sequencing used PBMCs. The TCR was taken from a man aged 40-50 years in good health and CMV-seropositive. This chain uses TRBV4-1 with TRBJ1-3; tentatively, D is TRBD1 (5 bases). CDR3 DNA: TGCGCCAGCAGCCAAGGGGCTGGGGCCCTCTTCTCTGGAAACACCATATATTTT. It is translated as CASSQGAGALFSGNTIYF.